Presented here are 27 T cell receptor beta chains from one specimen sequenced in a study of blood T cell repertoires in COVID-19. TCRdb keeps only in-frame clones here, not all; method: immunoSEQ multiplex PCR. The sample has under 500,000 clones, 70% to 90% seen once; the top ten hold just under 2%. The sequenced material came from PBMCs or T cells enriched from blood (not recorded which). Receptors were obtained from a woman aged 18-29 years with acute COVID-19.

The table lists this clone with a count of one. The chain's CDR3 is CASSYTGGVGYTF. CDR3 nucleotide sequence: TGTGCCAGCAGTTACACAGGGGGCGTTGGCTACACCTTC. V is TRBV6-5 and J is TRBJ1-2, with TRBD1 matching over 9 bases. The CDR3 runs 13 residues. Per the germline V gene, CDR1 is MNHEY and CDR2 is SVGAGI. After removal of 2 bases from V and 7 bases from J, the junction contained 2 bases not matched to a gene.

This chain uses TRBV6-6 with TRBJ1-2; the match to TRBD1 covers 8 bases. The V segment lost 2 bases and the J segment 6 bases; nucleotides outside the gene matches: 8. The CDR3 spans 15 residues. Germline assignment: CDR1 MNHNY and CDR2 SVGAGI (reference sequence). In DNA, the CDR3 is TGTGCCAGCAGTTACCGGCAGGGGGCGAAGGATGGCTACACCTTC. This gives the protein CASSYRQGAKDGYTF.

This clone has ten or more counts. The chain uses TRBV2 and TRBJ1-4; 7 positions agree with TRBD1. The CDR3 sequence is 14 residues long. Trimming took 5 bases from V and 5 from J; bases not matched to a gene: 5. The germline CDR1 and CDR2 sequences are SNHLY and FYNNEI. As DNA, the CDR3 is TGTGCCAGCAGTCCGGACAGGATCAATGAAAAACTGTTTTTT. It yields the protein CASSPDRINEKLFF.

In DNA, the CDR3 is TGTGCCAGCAGCGGCGACAGGGGGAGCGGAAACACCATATATTTT. It specifies CASSGDRGSGNTIYF. The V and J genes are TRBV9 and TRBJ1-3, with TRBD1 matching over 9 bases. The CDR3 totals 15 residues. Trimming at V came to 3 bases and at J to 4 bases, leaving 5 bases not matched to a gene. Germline CDR1 and CDR2: SGDLS and YYNGEE.

A single count supports this clone. This sequence joins TRBV6-6 and TRBJ1-2; TRBD1 aligns across 9 bases. The CDR3 extends over 16 amino acids. V shed 4 bases, J shed 7 bases, and the junction held 13 bases outside the gene matches. The germline V gene has CDR1 MNHNY and CDR2 SVGAGI (reference sequence). CDR3 residues: CASSSDLQGARRGYTF. CDR3 DNA sequence: TGTGCCAGCAGTTCGGATCTACAGGGGGCGAGACGTGGCTACACCTTC.

J is TRBJ1-2 and V is TRBV28; tentative D call: TRBD1 (5 bases). There are 13 residues in the CDR3. The V gene lost 6 bases and the J gene lost 8 bases, with 16 bases spanning the gap. CDR1 is MDHEN and CDR2 is SYDVKM in the germline V gene. The chain's CDR3 is CASSLTGSGGYTF. CDR3 DNA sequence: TGTGCCAGCAGCTTAACAGGTTCGGGCGGCTACACCTTC.

The J gene is TRBJ2-3, the V gene TRBV6-5; D might be TRBD2 (5 bases). Germline assignment: CDR1 MNHEY and CDR2 SVGAGI. V lost 8 bases and J 4 bases, leaving 22 bases between the germline ends. CDR3 length: 16 residues. The CDR3 is CASRSALRAGADTQYF. CDR3 DNA sequence: TGTGCCAGCCGTTCAGCCCTCCGAGCCGGGGCAGATACGCAGTATTTT.

The gene calls are TRBV27 and TRBJ2-1, with 9 bases matching TRBD2. CDR1 is MNHEY, CDR2 SMNVEV, per germline (reference sequence). This CDR3 is 15 amino acids long. V lost 5 bases to trimming and J lost 3 bases; unmatched junction nucleotides: 5. This CDR3 is CASSLGTSFYNEQFF. The CDR3 DNA reads as TGTGCCAGCAGTCTAGGGACTAGCTTCTACAATGAGCAGTTCTTC.

V and J are TRBV5-8 and TRBJ2-5, with 9 bases that match TRBD2. CDR1 and CDR2 (germline): SGHTS, YDEGEE. The CDR3 has 16 residues. After removal of 4 bases from V and 4 bases from J, the junction contained 11 bases not matched to a gene. CDR3 bases: TGTGCCAGCAGCGGCCTGAGGACTAGCGTTGGAGAGACCCAGTACTTC. It is translated as CASSGLRTSVGETQYF.

The chain joins TRBV5-4 to TRBJ2-3; tentatively, D is TRBD2 (6 bases). V was trimmed by 3 bases and J by 2 bases, leaving 16 bases between them. Germline CDR1 SGHNT, CDR2 YYREEE (reference sequence). The CDR3 has 16 residues. The DNA for the CDR3 is TGTGCCAGCAGCTCGGCTGTCCGCGGGGCCACAGATACGCAGTATTTT. Amino acids: CASSSAVRGATDTQYF.

This chain connects TRBV29-1 to TRBJ2-1, with 8 bases identical to TRBD2. V shed 5 bases, J shed 4 bases, and the junction held 4 bases outside the gene matches. The CDR3 loop spans 13 amino acids. The germline V gene encodes CDR1 SQVTM and CDR2 ANQGSEA. In nucleotides, the CDR3 is TGCAGCGTTTCCGGGGGGGGTTACAATGAGCAGTTCTTC. Its translation: CSVSGGGYNEQFF.

The CDR3 nucleotides read TGTGCCAGCAGTCAGGGTTTGGAGACCCAGTACTTC. Amino acids: CASSQGLETQYF. This sequence joins TRBV28 and TRBJ2-5, with D tentatively TRBD1 (5 bases). CDR1 MDHEN and CDR2 SYDVKM come from the germline V gene. V lost 5 bases to trimming and J lost 5 bases, with 9 bases between them. The CDR3 loop spans 12 amino acids. The full variable domain, its missing parts supplied by reference TRBV28 and TRBJ2-5, is DVKVTQSSRYLVKRTGEKVFLECVQDMDHENMFWYRQDPGLGLRLIYFSYDVKMKEKGDIPEGYSVSREKKERFSLILESASTNQTSMYLCASSQGLETQYFGPGTRLLVL.

The V and J genes are TRBV27 and TRBJ2-1; tentative D call: TRBD2 (5 bases). In germline, CDR1 is MNHEY, CDR2 SMNVEV (reference sequence). Trimming stripped 3 bases from V and 12 bases from J, with 15 bases between. This CDR3 has 13 amino acids. CDR3 region: CASSFQTGIAQFF. The CDR3 DNA follows: TGTGCCAGCAGTTTTCAAACCGGGATAGCGCAGTTCTTC.

V usage is TRBV4-2 and J usage is TRBJ2-3; the D gene is possibly TRBD2 (5 bases). This CDR3 contains 15 residues. The germline CDR1 and CDR2 sequences are LGHNA and YNFKEQ. Trimming stripped 0 bases from V and 6 bases from J, with 13 bases between. The CDR3 region is CASSQESRGKDTQYF. CDR3 DNA sequence: TGTGCCAGCAGCCAAGAAAGTCGGGGTAAGGATACGCAGTATTTT.

The chain joins TRBV19 to TRBJ1-2; D is perhaps TRBD1 (6 bases). CDR3 length: 13 residues. The germline CDR1 and CDR2 sequences are LNHDA and SQIVND (reference sequence). The ends were cut back, 6 bases at V and 5 bases at J, with 13 bases in the middle. The CDR3 DNA reads TGTGCCAGTAGAAACGACAGGCGTTATGGCTACACCTTC. Translated: CASRNDRRYGYTF.

This clone was seen more than once but under ten times. The chain carries TRBV5-4 and TRBJ1-5, with a weak D call TRBD1 (5 bases). CDR1 is SGHNT and CDR2 is YYREEE in the germline V gene (reference sequence). V lost 4 bases to trimming and J lost 0 bases, with 11 bases between them. This CDR3 is 15 amino acids long. The CDR3 reads CASSAGPISNQPQHF. Written as DNA, the CDR3 is TGTGCCAGCAGCGCGGGACCGATTAGCAATCAGCCCCAGCATTTT.

This chain joins TRBV5-4 and TRBJ2-2, with D perhaps matching TRBD1 (6 bases). CDR3 length: 16 amino acids. CDR1 and CDR2 from the germline V gene are SGHNT and YYREEE (reference sequence). Trimming shortened V by 2 bases and J by 4 bases, and 15 bases separated the two germline ends. The CDR3 bases are TGTGCCAGCAGCTTCGGTCAGGGGCCCGTCACCGGGGAGCTGTTTTTT. Translation: CASSFGQGPVTGELFF.

The chain joins TRBV28 to TRBJ2-1; the match to TRBD2 covers 12 bases. Germline CDR1 MDHEN, CDR2 SYDVKM. This CDR3 comprises 13 residues. Unmatched junction bases numbered 3, after V lost 7 bases and J lost 8 bases. The DNA for the CDR3 is TGTGCCAGCACCGGACTAGCGGGATATGAGCAGTTCTTC. Encoded protein: CASTGLAGYEQFF.

CDR3 amino acids: CSGRTGTNTGELFF. The CDR3 DNA reads TGCAGCGGGAGGACAGGGACGAACACCGGGGAGCTGTTTTTT. The rearrangement uses TRBV29-1 and TRBJ2-2; the match to TRBD1 covers 8 bases. The length of the CDR3 is 14 residues. Germline CDR1 and CDR2: SQVTM and ANQGSEA. V was clipped by 7 bases and J by 0 bases; unmatched bases: 4.

The chain has TRBV7-9 and TRBJ2-5; no reliable D call. Looked up from germline, CDR1 is SEHNR and CDR2 is FQNEAQ (reference sequence). V lost 5 bases, J lost 0 bases, and 10 bases lay in between. There are 14 residues in the CDR3. CDR3 region: CASSPHANQETQYF. CDR3 nucleotides: TGTGCCAGCAGCCCACACGCCAACCAAGAGACCCAGTACTTC.

The V and J genes are TRBV6-6 and TRBJ2-1, with TRBD1 identical over 7 bases. This CDR3 is built from 14 residues. Germline-derived CDR1 and CDR2 are MNHNY and SVGAGI (reference sequence). V lost 8 bases and J lost 7; bases outside the gene matches: 11. The CDR3 region has the DNA TGTGCCAGCGACGGGACAGCCTTCTTGAATGAGCAGTTCTTC. Residues: CASDGTAFLNEQFF.

This chain uses TRBV5-1 with TRBJ2-2; D might be TRBD1 (5 bases). V gave up 0 bases and J gave up 3 bases, with 12 bases separating them. The CDR3 is 16 residues long. Germline CDR1 is SGHRS and CDR2 is YFSETQ. The CDR3 DNA follows: TGCGCCAGCAGCTTGGCCAGGGTCAGAGACACCGGGGAGCTGTTTTTT. This gives the protein CASSLARVRDTGELFF. Based on the CDR3 plus reference TRBV5-1 and TRBJ2-2, the full variable domain is KAGVTQTPRYLIKTRGQQVTLSCSPISGHRSVSWYQQTPGQGLQFLFEYFSETQRNKGNFPGRFSGRQFSNSRSEMNVSTLELGDSALYLCASSLARVRDTGELFFGEGSRLTVL.

The chain uses TRBV7-5 and TRBJ1-5; the DNA was not compared with TRBD1, the D call given in the table. TRBV7-5 is reported as a pseudogene. The CDR3 covers 16 residues. The CDR3 spells CARFRDRGAFNQPQHF. The CDR3 DNA sequence: TGTGCCAGGTTCCGGGACAGGGGAGCTTTCAATCAGCCCCAGCATTTT.

V and J are TRBV3-1 (or the pseudogene TRBV3-2) and TRBJ1-1, with D possibly matching TRBD1 (6 bases). Germline CDR1 and CDR2: LGHDT and YNNKEL (reference sequence). Trimming pared 4 bases from V and 4 bases from J, leaving 16 bases between. This CDR3 contains 15 residues. CDR3 residues: CASSPVGRGATEAFF. The CDR3 nucleotides read TGTGCCAGCAGCCCCGTGGGGAGGGGGGCCACTGAAGCTTTCTTT.

The rearrangement uses TRBV5-8 and TRBJ2-7, with TRBD2 identical over 10 bases. With V trimmed by 4 bases and J by 3 bases, 7 bases remained unmatched. CDR1 is SGHTS, CDR2 YDEGEE, per germline. The CDR3 is 15 residues long. CDR3 sequence (DNA): TGTGCCAGCAGCCTTGATCTAGCGGGGGACTACGAGCAGTACTTC. Translated: CASSLDLAGDYEQYF.

V gene TRBV29-1 combines with J gene TRBJ1-4; no firm D call. Germline assignment: CDR1 SQVTM and CDR2 ANQGSEA. Trimming shortened V by 2 bases and J by 8 bases, and 6 bases separated the two germline ends. CDR3 length equals 11 residues. The CDR3 protein is CSVEFREKLFF. DNA of the CDR3: TGCAGCGTTGAATTCAGAGAAAAACTGTTTTTT.

The chain has TRBV12-5 and TRBJ2-3; the match to TRBD2 covers 9 bases. CDR3 size: 17 residues. The ends lost 3 bases at V and 1 base at J; junction bases unmatched: 8. CDR1 LGHNT and CDR2 FRNRAP come from the germline V gene. CDR3 region: CASGFSGGSRGTDTQYF. DNA of the CDR3: TGTGCTAGTGGTTTCAGCGGGGGGTCCCGGGGCACAGATACGCAGTATTTT.